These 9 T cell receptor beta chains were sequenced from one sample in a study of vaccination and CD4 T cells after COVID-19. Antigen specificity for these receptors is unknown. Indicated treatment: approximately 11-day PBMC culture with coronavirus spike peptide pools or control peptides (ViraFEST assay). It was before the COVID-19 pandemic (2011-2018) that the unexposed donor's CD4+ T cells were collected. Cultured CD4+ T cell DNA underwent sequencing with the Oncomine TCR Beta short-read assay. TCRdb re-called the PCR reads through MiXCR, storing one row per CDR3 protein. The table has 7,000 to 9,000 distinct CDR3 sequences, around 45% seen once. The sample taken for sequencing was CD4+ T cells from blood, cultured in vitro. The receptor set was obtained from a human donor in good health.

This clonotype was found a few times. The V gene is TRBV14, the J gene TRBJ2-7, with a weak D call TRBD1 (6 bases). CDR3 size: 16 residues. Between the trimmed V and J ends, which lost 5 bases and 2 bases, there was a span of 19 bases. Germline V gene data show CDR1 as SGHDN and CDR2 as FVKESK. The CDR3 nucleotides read TGTGCCAGCAGCTCTATCGACAGGAGAGCTACCTACGAGCAGTACTTC. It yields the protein CASSSIDRRATYEQYF.

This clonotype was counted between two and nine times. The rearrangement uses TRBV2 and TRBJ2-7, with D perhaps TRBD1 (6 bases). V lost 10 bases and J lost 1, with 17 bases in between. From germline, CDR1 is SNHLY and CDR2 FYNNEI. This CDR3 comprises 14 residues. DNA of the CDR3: TGTGCCAATTCCGGACAGAGAGCTTCCTACGAGCAGTACTTC. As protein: CANSGQRASYEQYF.

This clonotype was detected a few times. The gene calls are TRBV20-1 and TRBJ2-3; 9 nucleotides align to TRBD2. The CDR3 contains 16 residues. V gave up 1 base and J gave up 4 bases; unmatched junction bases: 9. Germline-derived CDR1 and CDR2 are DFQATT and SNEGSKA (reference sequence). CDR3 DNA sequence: TGCAGTGCTAGAGGTCTGGACGGCGGGGGGGCAGATACGCAGTATTTT. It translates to CSARGLDGGGADTQYF.

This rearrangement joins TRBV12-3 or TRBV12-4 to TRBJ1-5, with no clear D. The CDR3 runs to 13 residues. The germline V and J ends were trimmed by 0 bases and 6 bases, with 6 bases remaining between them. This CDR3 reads CASSLAWSQPQHF. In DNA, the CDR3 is TGTGCCAGCAGTTTAGCCTGGTCTCAGCCCCAGCATTTT.

CDR3 in DNA: TGTGCCAGCAGCCCACTCGGTGTTGAGGGTACACAGCCCCAGCATTTT. It yields the protein CASSPLGVEGTQPQHF. The V and J genes are TRBV6-1 and TRBJ1-5; D not certain. The ends were cut back, 6 bases at V and 7 bases at J, with 22 bases in the middle. CDR1 is MNHNS and CDR2 is SASEGT in the germline V gene. This CDR3 is 16 amino acids long.

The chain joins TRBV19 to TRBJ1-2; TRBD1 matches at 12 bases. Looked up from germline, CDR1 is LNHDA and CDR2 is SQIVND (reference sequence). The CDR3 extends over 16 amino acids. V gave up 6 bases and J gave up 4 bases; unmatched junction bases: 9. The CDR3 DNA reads TGTGCCAGTAGGACCCCCGGGACAGGGGGCGTCTATGGCTACACCTTC. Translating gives CASRTPGTGGVYGYTF. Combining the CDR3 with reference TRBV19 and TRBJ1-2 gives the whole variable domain DGGITQSPKYLFRKEGQNVTLSCEQNLNHDAMYWYRQDPGQGLRLIYYSQIVNDFQKGDIAEGYSVSREKKESFPLTVTSAQKNPTAFYLCASRTPGTGGVYGYTFGSGTRLTVV.

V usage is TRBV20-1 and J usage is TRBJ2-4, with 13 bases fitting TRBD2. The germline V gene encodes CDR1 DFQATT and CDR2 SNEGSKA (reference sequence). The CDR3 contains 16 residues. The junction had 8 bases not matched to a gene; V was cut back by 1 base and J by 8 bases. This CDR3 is CSARGPTSGGSDIQYF. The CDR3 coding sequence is TGCAGTGCTAGAGGCCCGACTAGCGGGGGGTCTGACATTCAGTACTTC.

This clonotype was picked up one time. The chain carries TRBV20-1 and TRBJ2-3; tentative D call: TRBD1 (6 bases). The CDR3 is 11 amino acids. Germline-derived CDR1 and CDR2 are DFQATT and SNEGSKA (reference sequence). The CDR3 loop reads CSPEGADTQYF. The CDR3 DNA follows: TGCAGCCCAGAGGGGGCAGATACGCAGTATTTT.

This chain's CDR3 is CASRETTGGTEAFF. As DNA, the CDR3 is TGTGCCAGCAGGGAAACTACAGGTGGCACTGAAGCTTTCTTT. The chain employs TRBV6-1 and TRBJ1-1; a weak D match, TRBD1 (5 bases). Germline CDR1 and CDR2: MNHNS and SASEGT. This CDR3 has 14 residues. Trimming removed 6 bases from V and 4 bases from J, with 15 bases in between.